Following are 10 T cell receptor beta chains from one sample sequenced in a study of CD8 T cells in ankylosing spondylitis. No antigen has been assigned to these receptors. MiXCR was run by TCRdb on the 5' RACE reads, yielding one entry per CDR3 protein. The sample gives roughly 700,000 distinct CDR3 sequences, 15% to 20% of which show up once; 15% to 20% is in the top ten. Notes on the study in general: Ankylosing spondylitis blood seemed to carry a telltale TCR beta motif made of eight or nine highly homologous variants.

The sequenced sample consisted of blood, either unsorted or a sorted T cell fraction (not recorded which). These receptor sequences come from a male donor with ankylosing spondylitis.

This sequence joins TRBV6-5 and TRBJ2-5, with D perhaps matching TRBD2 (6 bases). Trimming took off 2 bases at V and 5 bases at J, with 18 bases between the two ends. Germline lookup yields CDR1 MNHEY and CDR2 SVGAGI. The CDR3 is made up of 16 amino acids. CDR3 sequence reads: CASSYGGASWRETQYF. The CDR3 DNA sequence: TGTGCCAGCAGTTACGGCGGGGCTAGCTGGAGGGAGACCCAGTACTTC.

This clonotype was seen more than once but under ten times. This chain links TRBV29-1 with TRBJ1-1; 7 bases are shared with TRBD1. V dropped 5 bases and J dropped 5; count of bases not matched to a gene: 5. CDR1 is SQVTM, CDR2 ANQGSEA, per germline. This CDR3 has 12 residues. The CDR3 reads CSVPQGGTEAFF. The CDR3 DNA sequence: TGCAGCGTTCCCCAGGGGGGGACTGAAGCTTTCTTT.

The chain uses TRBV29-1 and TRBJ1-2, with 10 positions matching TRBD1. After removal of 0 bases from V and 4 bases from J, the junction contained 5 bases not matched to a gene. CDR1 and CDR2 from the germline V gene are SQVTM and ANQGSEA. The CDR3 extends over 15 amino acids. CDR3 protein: CSVEDGQGVAYGYTF. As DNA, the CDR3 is TGCAGCGTTGAAGATGGACAGGGGGTAGCCTATGGCTACACCTTC.

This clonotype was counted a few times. CDR3 protein: CASSGRANTEAFF. For the CDR3, the DNA is TGTGCCAGCAGCGGGCGGGCGAACACTGAAGCTTTCTTT. This chain links TRBV5-5 with TRBJ1-1; D gene uncertain. Trimming stripped 4 bases from V and 1 base from J, with 8 bases between. CDR1 SGHKS and CDR2 YYEKEE come from the germline V gene (reference sequence). This CDR3 has 13 residues.

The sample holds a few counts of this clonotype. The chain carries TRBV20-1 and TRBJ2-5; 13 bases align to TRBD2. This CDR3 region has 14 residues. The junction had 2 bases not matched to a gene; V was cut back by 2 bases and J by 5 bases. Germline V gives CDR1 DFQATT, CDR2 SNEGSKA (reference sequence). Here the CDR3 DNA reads TGCAGTGCTAGAACTAGCGGGGGGGCTGAGACCCAGTACTTC. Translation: CSARTSGGAETQYF.

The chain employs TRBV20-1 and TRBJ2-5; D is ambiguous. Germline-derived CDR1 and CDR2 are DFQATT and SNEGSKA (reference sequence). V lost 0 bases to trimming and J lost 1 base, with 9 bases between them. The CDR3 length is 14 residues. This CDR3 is CSARDPRTQETQYF. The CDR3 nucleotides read TGCAGTGCTAGAGACCCTAGGACCCAAGAGACCCAGTACTTC.

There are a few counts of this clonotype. The CDR3 bases are TGTGCCAGCAGCTTGGGTGATACTAGCACAGATACGCAGTATTTT. Protein sequence: CASSLGDTSTDTQYF. J is TRBJ2-3 and V is TRBV7-8; D gene unclear. There are 15 residues in the CDR3. The V gene lost 3 bases and the J gene lost 0 bases, with 10 bases spanning the gap. Germline V lookup: CDR1 SGHVS, CDR2 FQNEAQ.

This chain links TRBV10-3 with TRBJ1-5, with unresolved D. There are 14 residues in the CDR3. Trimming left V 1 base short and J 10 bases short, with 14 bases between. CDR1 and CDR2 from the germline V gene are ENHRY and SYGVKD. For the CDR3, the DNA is TGTGCCATCAGTGAGTTAGGGTTTAATGACCCCCAGCATTTT. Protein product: CAISELGFNDPQHF.

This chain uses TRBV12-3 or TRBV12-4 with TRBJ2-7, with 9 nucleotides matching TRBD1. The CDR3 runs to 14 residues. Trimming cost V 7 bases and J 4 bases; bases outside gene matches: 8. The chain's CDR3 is CASTTGTGWYEQYF. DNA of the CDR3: TGTGCCAGCACCACTGGGACAGGGTGGTACGAGCAGTACTTC.

CDR3 loop: CATSRGGAAGNTIYF. In nucleotides, the CDR3 is TGTGCCACCAGCAGAGGTGGGGCAGCTGGAAACACCATATATTTT. This chain connects TRBV15 to TRBJ1-3; tentatively, D is TRBD1 (5 bases). Trimming left V 1 base short and J 2 bases short, with 9 bases between. Looked up from germline, CDR1 is LNHNV and CDR2 is YYDKDF (reference sequence). The CDR3 consists of 15 residues. Full variable domain (remainder filled in from reference TRBV15 and TRBJ1-3): DAMVIQNPRYQVTQFGKPVTLSCSQTLNHNVMYWYQQKSSQAPKLLFHYYDKDFNNEADTPDNFQSRRPNTSFCFLDIRSPGLGDTAMYLCATSRGGAAGNTIYFGEGSWLTVV.